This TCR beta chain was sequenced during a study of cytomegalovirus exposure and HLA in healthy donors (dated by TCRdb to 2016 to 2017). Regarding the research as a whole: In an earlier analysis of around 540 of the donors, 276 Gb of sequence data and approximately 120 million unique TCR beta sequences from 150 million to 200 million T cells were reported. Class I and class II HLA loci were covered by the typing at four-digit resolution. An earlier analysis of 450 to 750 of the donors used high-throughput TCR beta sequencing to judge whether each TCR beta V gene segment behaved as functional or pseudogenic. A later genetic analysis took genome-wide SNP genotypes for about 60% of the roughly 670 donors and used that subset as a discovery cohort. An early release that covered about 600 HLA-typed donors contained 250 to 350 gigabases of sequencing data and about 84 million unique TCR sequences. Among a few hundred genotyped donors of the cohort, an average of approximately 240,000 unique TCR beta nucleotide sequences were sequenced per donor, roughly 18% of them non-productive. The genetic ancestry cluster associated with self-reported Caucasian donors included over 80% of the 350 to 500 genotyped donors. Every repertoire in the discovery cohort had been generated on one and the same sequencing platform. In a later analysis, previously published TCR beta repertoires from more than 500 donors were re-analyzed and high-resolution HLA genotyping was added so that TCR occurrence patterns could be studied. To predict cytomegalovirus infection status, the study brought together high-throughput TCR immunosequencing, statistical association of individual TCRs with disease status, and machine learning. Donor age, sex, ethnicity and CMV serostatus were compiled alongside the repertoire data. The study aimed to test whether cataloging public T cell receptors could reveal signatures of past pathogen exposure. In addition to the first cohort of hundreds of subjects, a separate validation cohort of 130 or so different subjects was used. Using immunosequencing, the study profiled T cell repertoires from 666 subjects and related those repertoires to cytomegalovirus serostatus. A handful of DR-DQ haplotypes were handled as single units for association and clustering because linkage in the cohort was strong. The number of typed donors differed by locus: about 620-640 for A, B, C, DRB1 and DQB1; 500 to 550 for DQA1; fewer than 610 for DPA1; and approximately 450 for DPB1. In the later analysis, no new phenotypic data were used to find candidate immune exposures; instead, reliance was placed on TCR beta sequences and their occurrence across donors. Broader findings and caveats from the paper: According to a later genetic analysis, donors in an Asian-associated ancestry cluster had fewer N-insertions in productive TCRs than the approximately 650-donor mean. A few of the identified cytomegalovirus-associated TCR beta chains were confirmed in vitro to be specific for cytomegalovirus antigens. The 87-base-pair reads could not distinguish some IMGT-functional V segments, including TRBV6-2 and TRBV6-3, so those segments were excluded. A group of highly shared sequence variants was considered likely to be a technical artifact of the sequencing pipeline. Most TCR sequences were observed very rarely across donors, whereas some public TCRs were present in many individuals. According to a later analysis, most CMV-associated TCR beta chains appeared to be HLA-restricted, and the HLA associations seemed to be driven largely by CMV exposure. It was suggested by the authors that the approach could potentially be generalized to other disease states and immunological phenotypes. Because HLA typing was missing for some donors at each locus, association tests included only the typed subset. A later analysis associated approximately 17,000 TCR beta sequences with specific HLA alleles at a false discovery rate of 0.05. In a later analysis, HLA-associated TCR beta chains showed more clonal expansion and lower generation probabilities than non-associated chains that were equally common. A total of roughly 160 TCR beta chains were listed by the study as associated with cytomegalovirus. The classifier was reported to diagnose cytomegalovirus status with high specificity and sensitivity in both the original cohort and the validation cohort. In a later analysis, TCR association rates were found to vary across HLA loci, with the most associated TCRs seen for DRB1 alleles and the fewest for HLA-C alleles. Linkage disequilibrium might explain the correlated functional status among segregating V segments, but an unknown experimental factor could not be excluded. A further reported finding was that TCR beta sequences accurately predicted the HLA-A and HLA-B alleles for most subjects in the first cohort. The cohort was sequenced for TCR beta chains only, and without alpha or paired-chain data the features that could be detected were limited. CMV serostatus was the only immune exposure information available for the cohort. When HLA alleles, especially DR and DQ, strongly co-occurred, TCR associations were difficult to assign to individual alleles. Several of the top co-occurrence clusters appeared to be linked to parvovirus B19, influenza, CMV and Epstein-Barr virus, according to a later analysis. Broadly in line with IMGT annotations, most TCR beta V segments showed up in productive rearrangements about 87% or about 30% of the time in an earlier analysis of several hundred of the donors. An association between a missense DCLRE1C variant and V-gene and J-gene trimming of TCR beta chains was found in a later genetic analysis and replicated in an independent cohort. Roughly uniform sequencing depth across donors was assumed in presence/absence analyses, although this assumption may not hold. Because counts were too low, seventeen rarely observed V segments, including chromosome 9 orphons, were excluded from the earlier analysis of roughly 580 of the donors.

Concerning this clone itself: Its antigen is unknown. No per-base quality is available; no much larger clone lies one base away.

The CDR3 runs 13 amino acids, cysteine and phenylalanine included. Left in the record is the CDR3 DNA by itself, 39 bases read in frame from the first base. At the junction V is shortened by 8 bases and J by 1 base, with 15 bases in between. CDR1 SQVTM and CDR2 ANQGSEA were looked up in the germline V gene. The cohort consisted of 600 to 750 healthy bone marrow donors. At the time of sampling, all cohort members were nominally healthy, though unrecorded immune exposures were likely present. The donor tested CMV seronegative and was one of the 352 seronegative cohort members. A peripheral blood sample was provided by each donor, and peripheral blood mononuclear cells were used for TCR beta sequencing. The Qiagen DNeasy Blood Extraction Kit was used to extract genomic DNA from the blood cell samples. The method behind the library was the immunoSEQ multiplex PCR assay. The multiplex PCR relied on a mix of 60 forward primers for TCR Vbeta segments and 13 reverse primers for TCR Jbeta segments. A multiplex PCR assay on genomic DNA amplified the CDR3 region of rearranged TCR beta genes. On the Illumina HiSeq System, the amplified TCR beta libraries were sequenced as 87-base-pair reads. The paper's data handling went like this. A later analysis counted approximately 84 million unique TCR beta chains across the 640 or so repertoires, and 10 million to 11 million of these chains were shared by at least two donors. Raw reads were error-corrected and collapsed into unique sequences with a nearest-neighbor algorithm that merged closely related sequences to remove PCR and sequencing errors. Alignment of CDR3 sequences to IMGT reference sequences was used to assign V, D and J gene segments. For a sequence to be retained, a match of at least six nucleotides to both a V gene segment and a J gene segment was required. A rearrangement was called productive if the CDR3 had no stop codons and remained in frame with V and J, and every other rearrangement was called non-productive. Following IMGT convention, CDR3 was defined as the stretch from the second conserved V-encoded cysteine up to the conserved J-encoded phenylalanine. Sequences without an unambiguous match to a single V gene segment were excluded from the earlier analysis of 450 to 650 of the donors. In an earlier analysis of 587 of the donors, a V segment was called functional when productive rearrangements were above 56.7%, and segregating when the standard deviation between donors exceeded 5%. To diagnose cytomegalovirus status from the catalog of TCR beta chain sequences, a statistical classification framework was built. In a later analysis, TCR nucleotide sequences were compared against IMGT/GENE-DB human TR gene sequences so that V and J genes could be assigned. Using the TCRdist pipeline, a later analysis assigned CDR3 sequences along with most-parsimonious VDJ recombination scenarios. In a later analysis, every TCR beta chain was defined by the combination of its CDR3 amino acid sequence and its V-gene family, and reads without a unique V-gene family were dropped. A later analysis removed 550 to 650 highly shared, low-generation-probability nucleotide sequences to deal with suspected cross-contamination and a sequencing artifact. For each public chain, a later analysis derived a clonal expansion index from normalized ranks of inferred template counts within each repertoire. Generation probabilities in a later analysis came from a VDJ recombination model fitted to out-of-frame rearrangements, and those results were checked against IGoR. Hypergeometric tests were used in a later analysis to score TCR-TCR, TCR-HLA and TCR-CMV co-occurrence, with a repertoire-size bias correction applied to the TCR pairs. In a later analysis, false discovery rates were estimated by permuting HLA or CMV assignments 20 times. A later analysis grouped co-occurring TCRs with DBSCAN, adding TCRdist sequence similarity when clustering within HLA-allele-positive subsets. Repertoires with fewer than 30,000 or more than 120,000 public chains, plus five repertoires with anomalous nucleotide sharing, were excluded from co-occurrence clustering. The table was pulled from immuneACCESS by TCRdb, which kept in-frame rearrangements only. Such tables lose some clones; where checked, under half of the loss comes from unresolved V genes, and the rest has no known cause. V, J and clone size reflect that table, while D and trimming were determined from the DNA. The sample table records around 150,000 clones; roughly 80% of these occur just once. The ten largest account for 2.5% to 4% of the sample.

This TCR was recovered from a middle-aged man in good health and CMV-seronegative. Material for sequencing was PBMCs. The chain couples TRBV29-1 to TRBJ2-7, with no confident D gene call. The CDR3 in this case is CSSSDGSSYEQYF. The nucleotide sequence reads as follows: TGCAGCTCCTCAGACGGGTCTTCCTACGAGCAGTACTTC.